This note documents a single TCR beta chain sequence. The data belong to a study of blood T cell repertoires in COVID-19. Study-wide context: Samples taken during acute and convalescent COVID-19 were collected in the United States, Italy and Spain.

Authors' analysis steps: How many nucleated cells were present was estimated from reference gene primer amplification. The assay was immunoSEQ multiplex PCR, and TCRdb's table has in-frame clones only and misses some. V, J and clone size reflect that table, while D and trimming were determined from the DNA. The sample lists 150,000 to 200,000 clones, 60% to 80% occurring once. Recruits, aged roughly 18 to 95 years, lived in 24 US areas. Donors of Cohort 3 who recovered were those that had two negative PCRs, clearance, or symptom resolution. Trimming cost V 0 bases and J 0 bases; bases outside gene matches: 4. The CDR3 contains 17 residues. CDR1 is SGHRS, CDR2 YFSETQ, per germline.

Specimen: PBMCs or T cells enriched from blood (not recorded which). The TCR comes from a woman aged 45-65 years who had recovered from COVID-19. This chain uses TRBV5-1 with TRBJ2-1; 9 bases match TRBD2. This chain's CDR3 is CASSLAPTSGSYNEQFF. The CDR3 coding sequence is TGCGCCAGCAGCTTGGCCCCGACTAGCGGCTCCTACAATGAGCAGTTCTTC.